Shown below are 2 T cell receptor beta chains from a single sample sequenced in a study of blood T cell repertoires in COVID-19. Sequencing was performed with immunoSEQ multiplex PCR; in TCRdb, only in-frame clones are kept and a portion is missing. The table shows roughly 260,000 clones, with approximately 83% occurring only once. The sequenced sample was PBMCs or T cells enriched from blood (not recorded which). Receptors originate from a woman between 35 and 50 years old who had been exposed to COVID-19.

V and J are TRBV29-1 and TRBJ1-3, with 7 bases matching TRBD1. V trimming: 5 bases; J trimming: 3 bases; junction bases outside the gene matches: 7. CDR3 size: 14 residues. The germline CDR1 and CDR2 sequences are SQVTM and ANQGSEA. The CDR3, as DNA: TGCAGCGTTAATCCGACAGGGAGTGGAAACACCATATATTTT. The encoded protein is CSVNPTGSGNTIYF.

There are a few counts of this clone. The same CDR3 also results from other DNA sequences found in this sample. The rearrangement joins TRBV18 to TRBJ1-3, with 9 positions matching TRBD1. J was trimmed by 3 bases and V by 3 bases; bases with no gene match: 0. The CDR3 consists of 14 residues. Germline lookup yields CDR1 KGHSH and CDR2 LQKENI. DNA of the CDR3: TGTGCCAGCTCACCGGACAGGGGTGGAAACACCATATATTTT. It specifies CASSPDRGGNTIYF.